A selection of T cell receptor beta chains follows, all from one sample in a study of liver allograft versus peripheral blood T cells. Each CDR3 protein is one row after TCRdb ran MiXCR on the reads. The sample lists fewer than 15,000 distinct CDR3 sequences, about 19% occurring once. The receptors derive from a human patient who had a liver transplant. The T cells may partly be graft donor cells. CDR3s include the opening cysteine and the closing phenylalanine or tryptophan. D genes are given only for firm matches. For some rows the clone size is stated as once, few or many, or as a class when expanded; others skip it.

cdr3_nt: TGTGCCAGCAGTTATTTCGACAGGGGGCTCCGCGATTATGGCTACACCTTC
cdr3_aa: CASSYFDRGLRDYGYTF
d_call: TRBD1
j_call: TRBJ1-2
clone_size: medium-sized
cdr3_length: 17
v_call: TRBV6-5

cdr3_nt: TGTGCCACACGGAGGCGGGGCTTAAGCACAGATACGCAGTATTTT
cdr3_aa: CATRRRGLSTDTQYF
d_call: -
j_call: TRBJ2-3
clone_size: medium-sized
cdr3_length: 15
v_call: TRBV24-1

cdr3_nt: TGTGCCAGCAGTTCCACCGGCCTTTACACTGAAGCTTTCTTT
cdr3_aa: CASSSTGLYTEAFF
d_call: -
j_call: TRBJ1-1
clone_size: few
cdr3_length: 14
v_call: TRBV25-1

cdr3_nt: TGTGCCAGTCTCCGGGGGCTAGCGTTCACAGATACGCAGTATTTT
cdr3_aa: CASLRGLAFTDTQYF
d_call: -
j_call: TRBJ2-3
clone_size: many
cdr3_length: 15
v_call: TRBV6-6

cdr3_nt: TGTGCCAGCAGCTTAGAGGCAGCTGGGGCCAACGTCCTGACTTTC
cdr3_aa: CASSLEAAGANVLTF
d_call: -
j_call: TRBJ2-6
clone_size: few
cdr3_length: 15
v_call: TRBV7-9

cdr3_nt: TGTGCCAGCAGCCAATTCAGGGGAGGGACTGAAGCTTTCTTT
cdr3_aa: CASSQFRGGTEAFF
d_call: -
j_call: TRBJ1-1
clone_size: medium-sized
cdr3_length: 14
v_call: TRBV16

cdr3_nt: TGTGCCAGCAGCTTGTACGACAGGGGAGAATCTCAGCCCCAGCATTTT
cdr3_aa: CASSLYDRGESQPQHF
d_call: TRBD1
j_call: TRBJ1-5
clone_size: few
cdr3_length: 16
v_call: TRBV5-6

cdr3_nt: TGTGCCAGCAGACCTGGACCCCATAGCACAGATACGCAGTATTTT
cdr3_aa: CASRPGPHSTDTQYF
d_call: -
j_call: TRBJ2-3
clone_size: few
cdr3_length: 15
v_call: TRBV6-5

cdr3_nt: TGTGCCAGCAGCTTCCTGGGTAGGTCCGCCTCTGGAAACACCATATATTTT
cdr3_aa: CASSFLGRSASGNTIYF
d_call: -
j_call: TRBJ1-3
clone_size: -
cdr3_length: 17
v_call: TRBV7-9

cdr3_nt: TGCAGTGCTAGCCTCGGCGGACCTGGCGAGCAGTACTTC
cdr3_aa: CSASLGGPGEQYF
d_call: -
j_call: TRBJ2-7
clone_size: -
cdr3_length: 13
v_call: TRBV20-1

cdr3_nt: TGTGCCAGCAGTGAACCCTCGGGACTAGCGGGCAAGCAGTACTTC
cdr3_aa: CASSEPSGLAGKQYF
d_call: TRBD2
j_call: TRBJ2-7
clone_size: -
cdr3_length: 15
v_call: TRBV25-1

cdr3_nt: TGTGCCAGCAGCCCCCCGGGACAGGGGAACTATGGCTACACCTTC
cdr3_aa: CASSPPGQGNYGYTF
d_call: TRBD1
j_call: TRBJ1-2
clone_size: -
cdr3_length: 15
v_call: TRBV28

cdr3_nt: TGTGCCAGCAGCTTAGTGGCGGGAGGCACCGGGGAGCTGTTTTTT
cdr3_aa: CASSLVAGGTGELFF
d_call: TRBD2
j_call: TRBJ2-2
clone_size: medium-sized
cdr3_length: 15
v_call: TRBV7-2

cdr3_nt: TGTGCCAGCAGCTCTTACAGGGGGGGCACTGAAGCTTTCTTT
cdr3_aa: CASSSYRGGTEAFF
d_call: TRBD1
j_call: TRBJ1-1
clone_size: few
cdr3_length: 14
v_call: TRBV27

cdr3_nt: TGTGCCAGCAGCGTATCATCCGAAGCCAAAAACATTCAGTACTTC
cdr3_aa: CASSVSSEAKNIQYF
d_call: -
j_call: TRBJ2-4
clone_size: -
cdr3_length: 15
v_call: TRBV9

cdr3_nt: TGTGCCAGCAGTTCCTCCCCTGACAGGGGGCTTGGGAATTCACCCCTCCACTTT
cdr3_aa: CASSSSPDRGLGNSPLHF
d_call: TRBD1
j_call: TRBJ1-6
clone_size: many
cdr3_length: 18
v_call: TRBV28

cdr3_nt: TGTGCCAGCAGCTTCACTAGCGGCCATTCCTACGAGCAGTACTTC
cdr3_aa: CASSFTSGHSYEQYF
d_call: TRBD2
j_call: TRBJ2-7
clone_size: many
cdr3_length: 15
v_call: TRBV7-2

cdr3_nt: TGTGCCAGCAGTGCCATCAGGTTCCTAGAGCAGTTCTTC
cdr3_aa: CASSAIRFLEQFF
d_call: -
j_call: TRBJ2-1
clone_size: medium-sized
cdr3_length: 13
v_call: TRBV6-1

cdr3_nt: TGTGCCAGCAGCTTGGGGTCAGGACCTAACTATGGCTACACCTTC
cdr3_aa: CASSLGSGPNYGYTF
d_call: -
j_call: TRBJ1-2
clone_size: many
cdr3_length: 15
v_call: TRBV5-6

cdr3_nt: TGTGCCATCAGTGATACGCCGATCAGGGGAACCAAAAACATTCAGTACTTC
cdr3_aa: CAISDTPIRGTKNIQYF
d_call: -
j_call: TRBJ2-4
clone_size: -
cdr3_length: 17
v_call: TRBV10-3

cdr3_nt: TGTGCCAGCAGTCCCCCCACGCAGGAAAAACTGTTTTTT
cdr3_aa: CASSPPTQEKLFF
d_call: -
j_call: TRBJ1-4
clone_size: many
cdr3_length: 13
v_call: TRBV28

cdr3_nt: TGTGCCAGTAGTATGGTCTTCACCGGGGAGCTGTTTTTT
cdr3_aa: CASSMVFTGELFF
d_call: -
j_call: TRBJ2-2
clone_size: few
cdr3_length: 13
v_call: TRBV19

cdr3_nt: TGTGCCGCTATAGACAGGGCGAAATCCTACGAGCAGTACTTC
cdr3_aa: CAAIDRAKSYEQYF
d_call: TRBD1
j_call: TRBJ2-7
clone_size: -
cdr3_length: 14
v_call: TRBV30

cdr3_nt: TGTGCCAGCAGTTTTACAGGCTCTGGGGCCAACGTCCTGACTTTC
cdr3_aa: CASSFTGSGANVLTF
d_call: -
j_call: TRBJ2-6
clone_size: many
cdr3_length: 15
v_call: TRBV28

cdr3_nt: TGTGCCAGCAGCTTAGCGCGGGGCCCCTACGAGCAGTACTTC
cdr3_aa: CASSLARGPYEQYF
d_call: -
j_call: TRBJ2-7
clone_size: few
cdr3_length: 14
v_call: TRBV7-2

cdr3_nt: TGTGCCACCAGTGACGGACCCCAAGAGACCCAGTACTTC
cdr3_aa: CATSDGPQETQYF
d_call: -
j_call: TRBJ2-5
clone_size: many
cdr3_length: 13
v_call: TRBV24-1

cdr3_nt: TGTGCCAGCTCTCAACAGGGTCCTTATAGCAATCAGCCCCAGCATTTT
cdr3_aa: CASSQQGPYSNQPQHF
d_call: -
j_call: TRBJ1-5
clone_size: medium-sized
cdr3_length: 16
v_call: TRBV18

cdr3_nt: TGTGCCAGCAGCTTAGCTAGCGGGGGGGCCCGAGAGACCCAGTACTTC
cdr3_aa: CASSLASGGARETQYF
d_call: TRBD2
j_call: TRBJ2-5
clone_size: medium-sized
cdr3_length: 16
v_call: TRBV7-2

cdr3_nt: TGTGCCAGTAGTTATTACACTGAAGCTTTCTTT
cdr3_aa: CASSYYTEAFF
d_call: -
j_call: TRBJ1-1
clone_size: medium-sized
cdr3_length: 11
v_call: TRBV19

cdr3_nt: TGTGCCAGCAGCTTAGAGACAGGCTATAATTCACCCCTCCACTTT
cdr3_aa: CASSLETGYNSPLHF
d_call: -
j_call: TRBJ1-6
clone_size: medium-sized
cdr3_length: 15
v_call: TRBV13

cdr3_nt: TGTGCCAGCAGCTCCCAGGGGCTCCCTACAGAAGCTTTCTTT
cdr3_aa: CASSSQGLPTEAFF
d_call: -
j_call: TRBJ1-1
clone_size: -
cdr3_length: 14
v_call: TRBV9

cdr3_nt: TGTGCCAGCAGTCCTTCCGGGACAGTCTATGGCTACACCTTC
cdr3_aa: CASSPSGTVYGYTF
d_call: TRBD1
j_call: TRBJ1-2
clone_size: few
cdr3_length: 14
v_call: TRBV28

cdr3_nt: TGTGCCAGCAGTGACCCCGCGGGTCGCAATGAGCAGTTCTTC
cdr3_aa: CASSDPAGRNEQFF
d_call: -
j_call: TRBJ2-1
clone_size: -
cdr3_length: 14
v_call: TRBV25-1

cdr3_nt: TGTGCCAGCAGCGTAGACGGGGCCAATCAGCCCCAGCATTTT
cdr3_aa: CASSVDGANQPQHF
d_call: -
j_call: TRBJ1-5
clone_size: -
cdr3_length: 14
v_call: TRBV9

cdr3_nt: TGCAGTGCCCCGGGACTAGTGAATTCGGATACGCAGTATTTT
cdr3_aa: CSAPGLVNSDTQYF
d_call: TRBD2
j_call: TRBJ2-3
clone_size: -
cdr3_length: 14
v_call: TRBV20-1

cdr3_nt: TGTGCCAGCACCTCGGGACAGTATAATTCACCCCTCCACTTT
cdr3_aa: CASTSGQYNSPLHF
d_call: TRBD1
j_call: TRBJ1-6
clone_size: many
cdr3_length: 14
v_call: TRBV6-2/TRBV6-3

cdr3_nt: TGTGCCAGCAGCTTAGGCCTAGCCGCCGGGGAGCTGTTTTTT
cdr3_aa: CASSLGLAAGELFF
d_call: -
j_call: TRBJ2-2
clone_size: many
cdr3_length: 14
v_call: TRBV7-2

cdr3_nt: TGTGCCATCAGTGAGATTTCAGGCCCTAACTATGGCTACACCTTC
cdr3_aa: CAISEISGPNYGYTF
d_call: -
j_call: TRBJ1-2
clone_size: many
cdr3_length: 15
v_call: TRBV10-3

cdr3_nt: TGTGCCAGCAGTTCTCCGGGACAGGGTTTCGTCGAGCAGTACTTC
cdr3_aa: CASSSPGQGFVEQYF
d_call: TRBD1
j_call: TRBJ2-7
clone_size: few
cdr3_length: 15
v_call: TRBV6-5

cdr3_nt: TGTGCCAGCAGCTTAACGACAGGTAGAATAGAGACCCAGTACTTC
cdr3_aa: CASSLTTGRIETQYF
d_call: -
j_call: TRBJ2-5
clone_size: many
cdr3_length: 15
v_call: TRBV7-2

cdr3_nt: TGTGCCAGCTCAAACCCCAGGGACAATGAGCAGTTCTTC
cdr3_aa: CASSNPRDNEQFF
d_call: -
j_call: TRBJ2-1
clone_size: medium-sized
cdr3_length: 13
v_call: TRBV18

cdr3_nt: TGCAGTGCTAGAGACCCCGCGAAGGCCCAGTACTTC
cdr3_aa: CSARDPAKAQYF
d_call: -
j_call: TRBJ2-5
clone_size: -
cdr3_length: 12
v_call: TRBV20-1

cdr3_nt: TGTGCCAGCAGCCCGAAGACAGGGGTAGATTCACCCCTCCACTTT
cdr3_aa: CASSPKTGVDSPLHF
d_call: TRBD1
j_call: TRBJ1-6
clone_size: -
cdr3_length: 15
v_call: TRBV5-6

cdr3_nt: TGTGCCAGCAGTTACTCGTACAGGGTTATGAACACTGAAGCTTTCTTT
cdr3_aa: CASSYSYRVMNTEAFF
d_call: -
j_call: TRBJ1-1
clone_size: medium-sized
cdr3_length: 16
v_call: TRBV6-2/TRBV6-3

cdr3_nt: TGTGCCAGCAGTCTAGTCGGGGCCCACAATCAGCCCCAGCATTTT
cdr3_aa: CASSLVGAHNQPQHF
d_call: -
j_call: TRBJ1-5
clone_size: few
cdr3_length: 15
v_call: TRBV28

cdr3_nt: TGTGCCAGCAGTCACCCCCCCAGTGGGCGGAACCTCATGAACACTGAAGCTTTCTTT
cdr3_aa: CASSHPPSGRNLMNTEAFF
d_call: -
j_call: TRBJ1-1
clone_size: -
cdr3_length: 19
v_call: TRBV12-3/TRBV12-4

cdr3_nt: TGTGCCAGCAGCCTCGGGACTAGCAACTACAATGAGCAGTTCTTC
cdr3_aa: CASSLGTSNYNEQFF
d_call: TRBD2
j_call: TRBJ2-1
clone_size: -
cdr3_length: 15
v_call: TRBV7-2

cdr3_nt: TGTGCCAGCAGCTTTGGGCAGAACACCGGGGAGCTGTTTTTT
cdr3_aa: CASSFGQNTGELFF
d_call: -
j_call: TRBJ2-2
clone_size: -
cdr3_length: 14
v_call: TRBV7-3

cdr3_nt: TGTGCCAGCAGCTACGGGACAGGGGGGCCCGGGGAGCTGTTTTTT
cdr3_aa: CASSYGTGGPGELFF
d_call: TRBD1
j_call: TRBJ2-2
clone_size: few
cdr3_length: 15
v_call: TRBV12-3/TRBV12-4

cdr3_nt: TGTGCCAGCAGGGACACCGGGGAGCTGTTTTTT
cdr3_aa: CASRDTGELFF
d_call: -
j_call: TRBJ2-2
clone_size: medium-sized
cdr3_length: 11
v_call: TRBV27

cdr3_nt: TGTGCCAGCTCATCGAAGTATAATTCACCCCTCCACTTT
cdr3_aa: CASSSKYNSPLHF
d_call: -
j_call: TRBJ1-6
clone_size: medium-sized
cdr3_length: 13
v_call: TRBV18

cdr3_nt: TGTGCCATCAGTCCAACTGGATCAGATACGCAGTATTTT
cdr3_aa: CAISPTGSDTQYF
d_call: -
j_call: TRBJ2-3
clone_size: -
cdr3_length: 13
v_call: TRBV10-3

cdr3_nt: TGTGCCAGCCGAGGACGGGATTGGGTTTCGAGTTCACCCCTCCACTTT
cdr3_aa: CASRGRDWVSSSPLHF
d_call: -
j_call: TRBJ1-6
clone_size: medium-sized
cdr3_length: 16
v_call: TRBV19

cdr3_nt: TGTGCCAGCAGTTTAATCCCCGGGACAGGGCCCTATGGCTACACCTTC
cdr3_aa: CASSLIPGTGPYGYTF
d_call: TRBD1
j_call: TRBJ1-2
clone_size: many
cdr3_length: 16
v_call: TRBV27

cdr3_nt: TGTGCCAGCAGCGCAGACAGGGGGCCATTCACCGGGGAGCTGTTTTTT
cdr3_aa: CASSADRGPFTGELFF
d_call: TRBD1
j_call: TRBJ2-2
clone_size: medium-sized
cdr3_length: 16
v_call: TRBV5-6

cdr3_nt: TGTGCCAGCAGCTCTCAACGGACAGCGAAAAACATTCAGTACTTC
cdr3_aa: CASSSQRTAKNIQYF
d_call: -
j_call: TRBJ2-4
clone_size: -
cdr3_length: 15
v_call: TRBV5-4

cdr3_nt: TGTGCCAGCAGCTTCTTAGACAGGGGCAAGGACGAGCAGTACTTC
cdr3_aa: CASSFLDRGKDEQYF
d_call: TRBD1
j_call: TRBJ2-7
clone_size: few
cdr3_length: 15
v_call: TRBV27